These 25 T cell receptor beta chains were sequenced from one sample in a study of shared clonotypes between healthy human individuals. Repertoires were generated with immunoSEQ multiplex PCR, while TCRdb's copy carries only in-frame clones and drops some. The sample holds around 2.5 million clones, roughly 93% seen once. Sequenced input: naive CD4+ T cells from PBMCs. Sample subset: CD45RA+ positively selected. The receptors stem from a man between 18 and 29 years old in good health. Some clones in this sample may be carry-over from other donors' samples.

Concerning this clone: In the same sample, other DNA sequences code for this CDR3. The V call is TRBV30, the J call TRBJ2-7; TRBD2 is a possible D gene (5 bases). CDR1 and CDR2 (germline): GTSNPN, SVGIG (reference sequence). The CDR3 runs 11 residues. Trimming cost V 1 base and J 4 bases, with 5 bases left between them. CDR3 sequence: CAWSGGYEQYF. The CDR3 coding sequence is TGTGCCTGGAGTGGAGGGTACGAGCAGTACTTC.

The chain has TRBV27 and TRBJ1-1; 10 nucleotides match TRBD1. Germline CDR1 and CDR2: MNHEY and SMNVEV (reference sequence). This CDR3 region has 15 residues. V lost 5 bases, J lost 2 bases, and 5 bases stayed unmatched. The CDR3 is CASSTTTGGNTEAFF. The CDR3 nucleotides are TGTGCCAGCAGTACAACGACAGGGGGCAACACTGAAGCTTTCTTT.

CDR3 sequence reads: CAWSSGNSPLHF. In nucleotides, the CDR3 is TGTGCCTGGAGCTCAGGGAATTCACCCCTCCACTTT. V gene TRBV30 combines with J gene TRBJ1-6; a weak D match, TRBD1 (5 bases). CDR1 is GTSNPN, CDR2 SVGIG, per germline (reference sequence). CDR3 length: 12 amino acids. The ends were cut back, 3 bases at V and 7 bases at J, with 7 bases in the middle.

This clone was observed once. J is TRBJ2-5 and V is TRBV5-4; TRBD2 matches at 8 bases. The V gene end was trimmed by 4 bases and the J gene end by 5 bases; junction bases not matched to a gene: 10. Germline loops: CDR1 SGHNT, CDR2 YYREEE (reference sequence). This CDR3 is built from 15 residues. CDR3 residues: CASSAHGRAGETQYF. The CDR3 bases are TGTGCCAGCAGCGCCCACGGGAGGGCGGGTGAGACCCAGTACTTC.

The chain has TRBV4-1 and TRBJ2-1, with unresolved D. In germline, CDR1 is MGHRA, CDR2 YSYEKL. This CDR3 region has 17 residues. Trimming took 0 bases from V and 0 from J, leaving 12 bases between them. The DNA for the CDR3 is TGCGCCAGCAGCCAAGATTGGTCCCTTAGCTCCTACAATGAGCAGTTCTTC. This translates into CASSQDWSLSSYNEQFF.

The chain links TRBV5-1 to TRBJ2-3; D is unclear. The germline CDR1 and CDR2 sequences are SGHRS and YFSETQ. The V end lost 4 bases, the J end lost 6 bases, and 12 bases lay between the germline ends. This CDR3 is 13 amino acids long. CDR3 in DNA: TGCGCCAGCAGCCTAGACGGGTTGGATACGCAGTATTTT. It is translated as CASSLDGLDTQYF.

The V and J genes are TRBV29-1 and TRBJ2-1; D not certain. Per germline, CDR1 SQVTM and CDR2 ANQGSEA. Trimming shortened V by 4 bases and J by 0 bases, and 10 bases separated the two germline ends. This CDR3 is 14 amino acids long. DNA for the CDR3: TGCAGCGTTGTCGGTGGCACCTCCTACAATGAGCAGTTCTTC. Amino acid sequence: CSVVGGTSYNEQFF.

CDR3 sequence (DNA): TGTGCCAGCAGCCCCCAGGGGGTGTGGGAGAATGAGCAGTTCTTC. Protein product: CASSPQGVWENEQFF. J is TRBJ2-1 and V is TRBV11-2; 7 bases are shared with TRBD1. The CDR3 has 15 amino acids. In germline, CDR1 is SGHAT, CDR2 FQNNGV. J lost 7 bases, V lost 5 bases, and 11 bases had no gene match.

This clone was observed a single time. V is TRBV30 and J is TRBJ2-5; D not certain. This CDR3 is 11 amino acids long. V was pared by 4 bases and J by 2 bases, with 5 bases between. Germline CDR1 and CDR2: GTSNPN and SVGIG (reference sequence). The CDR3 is CAWKQQETQYF. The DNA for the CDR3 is TGTGCCTGGAAACAGCAAGAGACCCAGTACTTC.

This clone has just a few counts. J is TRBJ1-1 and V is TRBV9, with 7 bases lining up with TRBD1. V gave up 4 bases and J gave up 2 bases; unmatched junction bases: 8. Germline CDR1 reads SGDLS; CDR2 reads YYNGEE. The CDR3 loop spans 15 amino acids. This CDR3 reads CASSPQGQLNTEAFF. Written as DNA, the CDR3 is TGTGCCAGCAGCCCGCAGGGACAGCTCAACACTGAAGCTTTCTTT.

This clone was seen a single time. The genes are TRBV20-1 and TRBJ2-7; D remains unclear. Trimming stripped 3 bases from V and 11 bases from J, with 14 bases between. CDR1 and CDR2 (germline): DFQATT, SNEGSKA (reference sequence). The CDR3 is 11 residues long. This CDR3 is CSASPGPLEYF. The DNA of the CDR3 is TGCAGTGCTAGCCCGGGCCCGTTGGAGTACTTC.

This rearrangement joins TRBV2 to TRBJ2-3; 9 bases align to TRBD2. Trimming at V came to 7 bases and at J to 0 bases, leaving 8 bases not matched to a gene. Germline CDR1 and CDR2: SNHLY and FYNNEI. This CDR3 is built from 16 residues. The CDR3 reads CASKLGLAASTDTQYF. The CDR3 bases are TGTGCCAGCAAATTGGGACTAGCAGCTAGCACAGATACGCAGTATTTT.

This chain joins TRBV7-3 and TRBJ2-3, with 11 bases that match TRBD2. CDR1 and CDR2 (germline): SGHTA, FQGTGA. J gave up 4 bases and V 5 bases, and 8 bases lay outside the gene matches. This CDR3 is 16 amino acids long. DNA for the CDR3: TGTGCCAGCAGCCATAAGGTAGCGGGAGGGTCAGATACGCAGTATTTT. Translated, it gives CASSHKVAGGSDTQYF.

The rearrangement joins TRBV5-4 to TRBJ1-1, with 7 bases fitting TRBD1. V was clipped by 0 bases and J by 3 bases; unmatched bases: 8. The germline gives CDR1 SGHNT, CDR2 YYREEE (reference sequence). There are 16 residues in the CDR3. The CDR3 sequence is CASSLGQGRGDTEAFF. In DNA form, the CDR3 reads TGTGCCAGCAGCTTGGGACAGGGAAGAGGTGACACTGAAGCTTTCTTT.

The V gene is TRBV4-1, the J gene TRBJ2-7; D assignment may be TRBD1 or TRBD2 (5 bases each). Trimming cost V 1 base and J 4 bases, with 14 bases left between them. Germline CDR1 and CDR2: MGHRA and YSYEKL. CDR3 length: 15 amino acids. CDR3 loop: CASSQVSGQHYEQYF. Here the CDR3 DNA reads TGCGCCAGCAGCCAAGTATCGGGGCAGCATTACGAGCAGTACTTC.

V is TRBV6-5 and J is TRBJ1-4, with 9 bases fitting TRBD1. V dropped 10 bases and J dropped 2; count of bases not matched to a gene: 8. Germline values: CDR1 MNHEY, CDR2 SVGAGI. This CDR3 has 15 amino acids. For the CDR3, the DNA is TGTGCCACCAGGGACAGGGCGTCGACTAATGAAAAACTGTTTTTT. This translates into CATRDRASTNEKLFF.

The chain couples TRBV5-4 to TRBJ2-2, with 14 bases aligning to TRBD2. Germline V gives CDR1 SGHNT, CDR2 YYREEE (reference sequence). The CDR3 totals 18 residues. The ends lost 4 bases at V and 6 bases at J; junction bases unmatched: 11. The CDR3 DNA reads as TGTGCCAGCAGCCCCGGGACTAGCGGGAGCTCTTTGGCCGGGGAGCTGTTTTTT. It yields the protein CASSPGTSGSSLAGELFF. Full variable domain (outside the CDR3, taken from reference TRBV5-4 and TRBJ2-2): ETGVTQSPTHLIKTRGQQVTLRCSSQSGHNTVSWYQQALGQGPQFIFQYYREEENGRGNFPPRFSGLQFPNYSSELNVNALELDDSALYLCASSPGTSGSSLAGELFFGEGSRLTVL.

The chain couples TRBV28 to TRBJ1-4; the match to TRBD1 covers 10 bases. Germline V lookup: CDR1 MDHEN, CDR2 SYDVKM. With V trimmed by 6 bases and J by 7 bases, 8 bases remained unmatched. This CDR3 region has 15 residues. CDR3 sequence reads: CASSATGGPFEKLFF. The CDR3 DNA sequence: TGTGCCAGCAGCGCGACAGGGGGCCCGTTTGAAAAACTGTTTTTT.

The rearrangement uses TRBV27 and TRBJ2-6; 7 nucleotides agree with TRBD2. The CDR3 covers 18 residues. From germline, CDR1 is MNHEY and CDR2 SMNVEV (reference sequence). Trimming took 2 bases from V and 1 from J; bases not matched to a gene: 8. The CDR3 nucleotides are TGTGCCAGCAGTTTAAAGGCGGGAGTCTTGTCTGGGGCCAACGTCCTGACTTTC. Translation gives CASSLKAGVLSGANVLTF.

CDR3 in DNA: TGTGCCACCAGCAGGCCCCCAGGAAAGAACACTGAAGCTTTCTTT. It yields the protein CATSRPPGKNTEAFF. The gene calls are TRBV15 and TRBJ1-1; D is unclear. Germline V gene lookup returns CDR1 LNHNV and CDR2 YYDKDF (reference sequence). CDR3 length: 15 residues. V lost 3 bases and J lost 1, with 12 bases in between.

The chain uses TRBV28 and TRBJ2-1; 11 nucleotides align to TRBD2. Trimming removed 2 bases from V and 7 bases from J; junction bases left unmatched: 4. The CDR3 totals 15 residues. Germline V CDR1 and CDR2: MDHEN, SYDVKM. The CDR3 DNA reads TGTGCCAGCAGTTTACCTAGCGGGAGGCCGAATGAGCAGTTCTTC. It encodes CASSLPSGRPNEQFF.

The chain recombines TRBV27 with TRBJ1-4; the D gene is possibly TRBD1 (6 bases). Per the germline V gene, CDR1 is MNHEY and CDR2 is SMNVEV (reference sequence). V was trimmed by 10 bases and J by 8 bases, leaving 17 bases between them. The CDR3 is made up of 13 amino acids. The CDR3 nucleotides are TGTGCCACCCGTGGACAGTATGGAGAAAAACTGTTTTTT. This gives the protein CATRGQYGEKLFF.

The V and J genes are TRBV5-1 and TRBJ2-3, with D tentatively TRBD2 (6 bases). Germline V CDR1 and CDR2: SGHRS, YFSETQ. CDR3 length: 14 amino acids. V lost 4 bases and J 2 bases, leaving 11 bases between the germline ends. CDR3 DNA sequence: TGCGCCAGCAGCGATTTAGCGGACACAGATACGCAGTATTTT. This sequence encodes CASSDLADTDTQYF.

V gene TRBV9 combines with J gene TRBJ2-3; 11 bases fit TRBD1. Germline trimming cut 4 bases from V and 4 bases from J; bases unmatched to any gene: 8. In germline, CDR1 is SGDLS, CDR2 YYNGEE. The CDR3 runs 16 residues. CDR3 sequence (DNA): TGTGCCAGCAGCCCAAGGACAGGGGGCAATGCAGATACGCAGTATTTT. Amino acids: CASSPRTGGNADTQYF.

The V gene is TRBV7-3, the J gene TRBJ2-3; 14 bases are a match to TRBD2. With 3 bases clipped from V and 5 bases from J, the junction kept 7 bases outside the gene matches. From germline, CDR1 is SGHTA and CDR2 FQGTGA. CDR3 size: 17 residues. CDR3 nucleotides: TGTGCCAGCAGCTTTCGTTACGGGACTAGCGGGAGAGATACGCAGTATTTT. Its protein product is CASSFRYGTSGRDTQYF.